This T cell receptor beta chain was captured by sequencing in a study of Graves' ophthalmopathy and Graves' hyperthyroidism. Across the study: At initial diagnosis, peripheral blood was obtained, and this preceded any treatment. Notes on the study in general: Discriminating ophthalmopathy from stable hyperthyroidism, a 13-signature model attained a sensitivity of over 85% and a specificity of around 77%. Clonotypes were expanded in thyroid at above 0.001 frequency, and most also appeared in blood.

Many counts were recorded for this clonotype. The antigen is undetermined. None of the included patients had other autoimmune diseases, uncontrolled infections, pregnancy or lactation, as these led to exclusion. Amplifying from RNA transcripts, the study obtained TCR beta CDR3 regions. RT-PCR in the first round used HTBI primers; a second-round multiplex PCR followed. TCRdb called the multiplex PCR reads again in MiXCR, with one record for every CDR3 protein. The sample carries 300,000 to 350,000 distinct CDR3 sequences, around a sixth recorded once. CDR3 length: 15 residues. V lost 2 bases and J lost 0, with 8 bases in between. Germline loops: CDR1 MNHEY, CDR2 SVGEGT.

The rearrangement joins TRBV6-2 or TRBV6-3 to TRBJ1-5; D gene ambiguous. This receptor was identified in an adult man with Graves' ophthalmopathy. Sequenced sample: peripheral blood. The CDR3 nucleotides read TGTGCCAGCAGTTACGGGCAGTATAGCAATCAGCCCCAGCATTTT. Translated: CASSYGQYSNQPQHF.